The clone carrying this T cell receptor (beta chain) was picked up one time. Its specificity is unknown. The sample comes from a study of early stage breast cancer tumors. Trimming stripped 1 base from V and 4 bases from J, with 7 bases between. The germline V gene has CDR1 GTSNPN and CDR2 SVGIG (reference sequence). There are 12 residues in the CDR3. Each sample had two DNA replicates, 0.5 ug blood or around 1.5 ug tissue. Assay used: immunoSEQ multiplex PCR; TCRdb lists only in-frame clones, some missing. The sample has tens of thousands of clones, 65% to 90% seen once. The study, taken as a whole, reports: Functional markers like CD4, CD8 and FOXP3 were missed in bulk sequencing.

The sequence was obtained from a person aged 45 to 59 with breast cancer. The chain combines TRBV30 with TRBJ1-2, with D possibly TRBD1 on 6 matching bases. The sample comprised blood. In DNA form, the CDR3 reads TGTGCCTGGAGTGCGACAGGCTATGGCTACACCTTC. The encoded protein is CAWSATGYGYTF.